This note documents a single T cell receptor (beta chain) sequence. The data derive from a study of blood T cell repertoires in COVID-19. Study context: Material from acute and convalescent COVID-19 was sourced from the United States, Italy and Spain.

Sequencing was performed with immunoSEQ multiplex PCR; in TCRdb, only in-frame clones are kept and a portion is missing. The sample holds approximately 210,000 clones, around 84% seen once. Trimming cost V 5 bases and J 6 bases, with 14 bases left between them. CDR1 and CDR2 from the germline V gene are SGHTA and FQGNSA. The CDR3 is made up of 14 amino acids. Sequences were obtained from peripheral blood. This chain joins TRBV7-2 and TRBJ2-1; tentatively, D is TRBD2 (6 bases). The sequence derives from a human donor in a cohort sampled during active COVID-19. CDR3 sequence (DNA): TGTGCCAGCAGCCCCTGGGGTAGCGGCAATGAGCAGTTCTTC. Protein product: CASSPWGSGNEQFF.